A single sample is the source of the 8 T cell receptor beta chains below, sequenced in a study of blood T cell repertoires in COVID-19. Measured with immunoSEQ multiplex PCR; TCRdb has only the in-frame clones, and not every one. The sample has about 87,000 clones; around four fifths are singletons. Sequencing used peripheral blood. The source of these receptors is a woman aged 60 to 75 with acute or convalescent COVID-19.

The rearrangement links TRBV9 to TRBJ1-2; possibly TRBD1 for D (5 bases). The CDR3 has 15 amino acids. Trimming took 4 bases from V and 5 from J, leaving 18 bases between them. Germline assignment: CDR1 SGDLS and CDR2 YYNGEE. CDR3 in DNA: TGTGCCAGCAGCCCTCGGGGGGGAAGTATATATGGCTACACCTTC. The encoded protein is CASSPRGGSIYGYTF.

The J gene is TRBJ2-7, the V gene TRBV5-6, with a tentative D call TRBD2 (5 bases). V dropped 3 bases and J dropped 4 bases, with 8 bases sitting between them. CDR1 and CDR2 (germline): SGHDT, YYEEEE. The CDR3 contains 12 residues. The CDR3 region is CASSSDLYEQYF. CDR3 nucleotide sequence: TGTGCCAGCAGCTCGGACTTGTACGAGCAGTACTTC.

This chain links TRBV6-2 or TRBV6-3 with TRBJ2-1, with a weak D call TRBD1 (6 bases). CDR1 and CDR2 (germline): MNHEY, SVGEGT. V was pared by 6 bases and J by 0 bases, with 12 bases between. The CDR3 has 15 amino acids. DNA for the CDR3: TGTGCCAGCAGCGGACAGTCGAGCTCCTACAATGAGCAGTTCTTC. Protein sequence: CASSGQSSSYNEQFF.

V usage is TRBV5-6 and J usage is TRBJ1-2; TRBD1 agrees at 9 bases. J lost 7 bases, V lost 2 bases, and 6 bases had no gene match. Germline V gives CDR1 SGHDT, CDR2 YYEEEE. CDR3 size: 14 residues. The CDR3 here is CASSFSGQGFGYTF. Written as DNA, the CDR3 is TGTGCCAGCAGCTTTTCGGGACAGGGTTTTGGCTACACCTTC.

Comment on this clone: The sample contains more than one DNA sequence encoding this CDR3. The chain recombines TRBV7-3 with TRBJ2-3; 7 bases align to TRBD2. Trimming at V came to 2 bases and at J to 1 base, leaving 0 bases not matched to a gene. Germline V CDR1 and CDR2: SGHTA, FQGTGA. The length of the CDR3 is 14 residues. Here the CDR3 DNA reads TGTGCCAGCAGCTTAGCGGGGGGCACAGATACGCAGTATTTT. This sequence encodes CASSLAGGTDTQYF.

The chain uses TRBV11-3 and TRBJ2-7, with TRBD2 as a possible D gene (5 bases). The CDR3 runs to 14 residues. In germline, CDR1 is SGHNT, CDR2 YENEEA. Trimming took off 3 bases at V and 6 bases at J, with 15 bases between the two ends. DNA for the CDR3: TGTGCCAGCAGCTTGGTCTCGTCAGGAGGCGAGCAGTACTTC. Its protein product is CASSLVSSGGEQYF.

The chain recombines TRBV10-3 with TRBJ1-4; possible D gene TRBD1, 5 bases. Germline-derived CDR1 and CDR2 are ENHRY and SYGVKD. V dropped 4 bases and J dropped 6 bases, with 21 bases sitting between them. CDR3 length: 17 amino acids. The CDR3 bases are TGTGCCATCAGTGCGGAAAGTTTCAGGGATTCGGATGAAAAACTGTTTTTT. It yields the protein CAISAESFRDSDEKLFF.

This clone is a singleton in its sample. At one of its ends the junction is not consistent with the germline gene, which may arise from a read error. The chain has TRBV11-2 and TRBJ1-3; no clear D. Germline-derived CDR1 and CDR2 are SGHAT and FQNNGV. This CDR3 has 16 amino acids. This chain's CDR3 is CTSSLGVGASGNTIYF. CDR3 in DNA: TGTACCAGCAGCTTAGGAGTCGGTGCCTCTGGAAACACCATATATTTT.